This TCR beta chain was sequenced during a study of blood T cells in healthy people across ages. This clonotype has more than one count but fewer than ten. Antigen unknown. Study findings and constraints: Unsorted PBMCs blocked a conclusive comparison of naive and antigen-experienced cells.

A second PCR, run for about 6 to 11 cycles, used a sample-barcoded 5' primer plus a J-beta primer mix. Each CDR3 protein is one row after TCRdb ran MiXCR on the 5' RACE reads. The sample contains some 800,000 distinct CDR3 sequences, around two fifths of which appear only once. Germline V CDR1 and CDR2: LNHNV, YYDKDF (reference sequence). Trimming removed 6 bases from V and 8 bases from J; junction bases left unmatched: 8. This CDR3 is 16 amino acids long. The source of this sequence is a man aged 60-69 years in good health. This sequence joins TRBV15 and TRBJ2-1; 15 positions agree with TRBD2. The sequenced sample was blood. The CDR3 nucleotides are TGTGCCACCAGTGTACGGACTAGCGGGGGGGTTCATGAGCAGTTCTTC. The encoded protein is CATSVRTSGGVHEQFF.